This TCR beta chain was sequenced in a study of CD8 T cells in ankylosing spondylitis. Regarding the study as a whole: Disease-associated clones were reportedly significantly overrepresented in matched ankylosing spondylitis synovial fluid. Characteristic of ankylosing spondylitis blood, it appeared, was a TCR beta motif comprising about eight highly homologous variants.

Of note for this clonotype: What it binds is not known.

Libraries for TCR beta were made by quantitative 5'-RACE with molecular barcodes. TCRdb called the 5' RACE reads again in MiXCR, with one record for every CDR3 protein. The table records hundreds of thousands of distinct CDR3 sequences, 25% to 30% of them present only once. Specimen: blood, either unsorted or a sorted T cell fraction (not recorded which). This sequence was found in a male donor with ankylosing spondylitis.

This CDR3 reads CASSLGTQGVETQYF. CDR3 DNA sequence: TGCGCCAGCAGCTTGGGAACCCAGGGAGTAGAGACCCAGTACTTC. The rearrangement links TRBV5-1 to TRBJ2-5; D may match TRBD1 or TRBD2 (5 bases each). CDR3 size: 15 residues. V was trimmed by 0 bases and J by 4 bases, leaving 13 bases between them. Germline V CDR1 and CDR2: SGHRS, YFSETQ. The full variable domain, in which reference TRBV5-1 and TRBJ2-5 provide the parts outside the CDR3, is KAGVTQTPRYLIKTRGQQVTLSCSPISGHRSVSWYQQTPGQGLQFLFEYFSETQRNKGNFPGRFSGRQFSNSRSEMNVSTLELGDSALYLCASSLGTQGVETQYFGPGTRLLVL.